This TCR beta chain was retrieved from a study of glioma-infiltrating T cells. The study, taken as a whole, reports: Tissue and blood shared very few CDR3 sequences. Above-expected tissue-blood divergence occurred in all gliomas, most in low-grade ones.

This clonotype appeared many times. Its antigen is currently unknown. This CDR3 has 15 residues. The germline V gene has CDR1 MNHEY and CDR2 SVGEGT. V dropped 8 bases and J dropped 3 bases, with 20 bases sitting between them. Amplification of TCR alpha and beta CDR3 regions from RNA used iRepertoire nested multiplex PCR. Input was roughly 95-450 ng of tissue mRNA or PBMC total RNA. TCRdb re-called the multiplex PCR reads through MiXCR, storing one row per CDR3 protein. Found here are around 120,000 distinct CDR3 sequences, approximately 24% of them singletons; the top ten hold around a quarter. The chain joins TRBV6-2 or TRBV6-3 to TRBJ2-7; possible D gene TRBD2, 6 bases. The TCR sequence derives from a human donor with low-grade glioma or glioblastoma, undergoing nonglioma brain surgery, or in good health (not recorded which). The sample taken for sequencing was glioma tissue, nonneoplastic brain tissue, or PBMCs (not recorded which). CDR3 residues: CASLGEETTLYEQYV. The CDR3 DNA is TGTGCCAGCTTGGGGGAGGAAACCACCCTCTACGAGCAGTACGTC.